This T cell receptor (beta chain) was observed in a study of blood T cell repertoires in COVID-19. CDR1 is SEHNR, CDR2 FQNEAQ, per germline (reference sequence). V shed 5 bases and J shed 1 base, with 17 bases lying between them. The length of the CDR3 is 16 residues. Repertoires were generated with immunoSEQ multiplex PCR, while TCRdb's copy carries only in-frame clones and drops some. The data show over 250,000 clones, about 88% seen once. This chain connects TRBV7-9 to TRBJ2-5, with TRBD2 as a possible D gene (6 bases). This TCR derives from a woman aged 45-65 years who had recovered from COVID-19. The sequenced material came from PBMCs or T cells enriched from blood (not recorded which). This chain's CDR3 is CASSPPGSGFQETQYF. DNA for the CDR3: TGTGCCAGCAGCCCCCCGGGTAGCGGATTCCAAGAGACCCAGTACTTC.